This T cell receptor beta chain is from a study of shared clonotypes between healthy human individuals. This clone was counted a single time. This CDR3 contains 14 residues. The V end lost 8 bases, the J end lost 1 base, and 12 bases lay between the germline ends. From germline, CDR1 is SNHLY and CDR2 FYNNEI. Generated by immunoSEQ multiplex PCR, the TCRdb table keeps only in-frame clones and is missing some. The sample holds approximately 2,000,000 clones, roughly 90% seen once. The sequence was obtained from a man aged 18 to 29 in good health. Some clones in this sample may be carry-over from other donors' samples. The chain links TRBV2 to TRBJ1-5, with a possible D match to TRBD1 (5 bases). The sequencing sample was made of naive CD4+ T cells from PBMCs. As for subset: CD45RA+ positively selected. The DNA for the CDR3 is TGTGCCAGCGGAAGGGAGGGGAGCAATCAGCCCCAGCATTTT. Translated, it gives CASGREGSNQPQHF.